This T cell receptor beta chain was identified during a study of blood T cell repertoires in COVID-19. Background on the study: Spain, Italy and the United States supplied samples that represented acute and convalescent COVID-19. Sources were T cells, B-cell-depleted T cells, or PBMCs; the material itself was cDNA or gDNA.

Germline-derived CDR1 and CDR2 are SGHTA and FQGNSA. V dropped 5 bases and J dropped 7; count of bases not matched to a gene: 7. This CDR3 spans 13 amino acids. This clone appeared a single time. Some clones are missing from TCRdb's copy, which holds only in-frame ones; the method was immunoSEQ multiplex PCR. The sample lists a few hundred thousand clones; approximately 87% were seen once. Participants were aged about 18 to 95 years, lived in some 23 US areas, and enrolled virtually. The receptor comes from a woman aged 40 to 55 who had recovered from COVID-19. The sequenced material came from PBMCs or T cells enriched from blood (not recorded which). J is TRBJ1-2 and V is TRBV7-2, with 7 positions matching TRBD1. This CDR3 is CASSLGTVTGYTF. The CDR3 nucleotides read TGTGCCAGCAGCCTAGGGACAGTTACTGGCTACACCTTC.